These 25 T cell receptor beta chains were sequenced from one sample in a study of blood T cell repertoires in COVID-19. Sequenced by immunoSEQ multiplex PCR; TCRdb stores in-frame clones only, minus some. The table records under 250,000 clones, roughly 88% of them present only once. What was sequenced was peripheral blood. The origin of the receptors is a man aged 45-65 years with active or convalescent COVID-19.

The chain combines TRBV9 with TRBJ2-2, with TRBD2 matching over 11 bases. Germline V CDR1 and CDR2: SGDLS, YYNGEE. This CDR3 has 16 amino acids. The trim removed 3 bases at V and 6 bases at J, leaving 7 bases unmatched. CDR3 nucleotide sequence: TGTGCCAGCAGCGCGCTAGCGGGAGGTCATGCCGGGGAGCTGTTTTTT. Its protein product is CASSALAGGHAGELFF.

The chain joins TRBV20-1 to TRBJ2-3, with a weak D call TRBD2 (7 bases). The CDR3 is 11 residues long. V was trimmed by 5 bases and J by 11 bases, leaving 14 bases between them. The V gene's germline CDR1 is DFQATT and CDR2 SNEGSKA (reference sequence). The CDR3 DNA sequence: TGCAGTGCTCCCTGGGAGGGGGGGCAGTATTTT. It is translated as CSAPWEGGQYF.

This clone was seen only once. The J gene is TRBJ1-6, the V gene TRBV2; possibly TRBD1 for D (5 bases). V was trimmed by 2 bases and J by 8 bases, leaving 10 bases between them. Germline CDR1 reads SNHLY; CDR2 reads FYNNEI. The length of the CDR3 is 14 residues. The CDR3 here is CASSEQGGDSPLHF. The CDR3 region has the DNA TGTGCCAGCAGTGAACAGGGTGGGGATTCACCCCTCCACTTT.

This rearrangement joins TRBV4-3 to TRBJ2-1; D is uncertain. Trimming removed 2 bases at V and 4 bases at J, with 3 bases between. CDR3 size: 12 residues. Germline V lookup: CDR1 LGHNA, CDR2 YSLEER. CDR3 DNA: TGCGCCAGCAGCCAAACATACAATGAGCAGTTCTTC. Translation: CASSQTYNEQFF.

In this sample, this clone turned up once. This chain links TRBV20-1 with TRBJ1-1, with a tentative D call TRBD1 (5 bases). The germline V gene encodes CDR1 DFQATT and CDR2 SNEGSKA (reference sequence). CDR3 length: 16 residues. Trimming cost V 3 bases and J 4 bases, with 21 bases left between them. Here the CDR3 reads CSASRWGQAGGTEAFF. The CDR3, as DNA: TGCAGTGCTAGTAGGTGGGGCCAAGCGGGGGGCACTGAAGCTTTCTTT.

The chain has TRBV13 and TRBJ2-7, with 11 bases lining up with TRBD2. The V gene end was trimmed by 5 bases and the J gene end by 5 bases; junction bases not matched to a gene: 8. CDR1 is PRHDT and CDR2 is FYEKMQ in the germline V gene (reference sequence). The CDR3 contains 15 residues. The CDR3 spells CASSLTSGGRNEQYV. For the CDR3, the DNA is TGTGCCAGCAGCCTTACTAGCGGGGGTAGGAACGAGCAGTACGTC.

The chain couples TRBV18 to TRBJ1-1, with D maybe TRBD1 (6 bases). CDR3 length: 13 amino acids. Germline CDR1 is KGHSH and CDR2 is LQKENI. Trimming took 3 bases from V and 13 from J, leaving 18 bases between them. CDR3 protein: CASSPDRLPDVFF. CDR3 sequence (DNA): TGTGCCAGCTCACCGGACAGACTTCCCGATGTTTTCTTT.

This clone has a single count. The CDR3: CASNHPPGHRDYEQYF. CDR3 DNA: TGTGCCAGCAATCATCCCCCGGGACACCGAGACTACGAGCAGTACTTC. The V call is TRBV28, the J call TRBJ2-7; a possible D gene is TRBD1 (6 bases). Germline CDR1 reads MDHEN; CDR2 reads SYDVKM. The CDR3 runs 16 residues. V lost 7 bases and J 3 bases, leaving 22 bases between the germline ends.

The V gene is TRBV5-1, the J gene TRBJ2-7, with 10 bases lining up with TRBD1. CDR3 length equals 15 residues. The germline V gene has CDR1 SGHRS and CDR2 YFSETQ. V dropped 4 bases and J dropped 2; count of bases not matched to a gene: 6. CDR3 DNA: TGCGCCAGCAGCCCATGGACAGGGGGGACCTACGAGCAGTACTTC. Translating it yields CASSPWTGGTYEQYF.

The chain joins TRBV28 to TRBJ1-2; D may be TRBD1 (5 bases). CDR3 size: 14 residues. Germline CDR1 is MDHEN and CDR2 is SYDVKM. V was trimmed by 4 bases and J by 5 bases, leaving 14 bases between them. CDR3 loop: CASSSRVLLYGYTF. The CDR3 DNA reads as TGTGCCAGCAGTTCCAGGGTCCTCCTTTATGGCTACACCTTC.

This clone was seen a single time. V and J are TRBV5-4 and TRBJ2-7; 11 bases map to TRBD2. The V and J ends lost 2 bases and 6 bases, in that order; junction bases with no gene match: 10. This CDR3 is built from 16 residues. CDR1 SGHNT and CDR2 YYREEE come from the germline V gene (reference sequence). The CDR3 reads CASSFLPRTSGSEQYF. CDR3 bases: TGTGCCAGCAGCTTTCTACCCCGTACTAGCGGGAGCGAGCAGTACTTC.

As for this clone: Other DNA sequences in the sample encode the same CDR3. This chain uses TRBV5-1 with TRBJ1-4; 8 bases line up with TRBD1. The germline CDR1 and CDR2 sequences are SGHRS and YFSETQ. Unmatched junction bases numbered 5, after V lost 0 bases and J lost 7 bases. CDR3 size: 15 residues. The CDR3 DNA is TGCGCCAGCAGCTTGGGCGGACAGGGAGGTGAAAAACTGTTTTTT. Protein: CASSLGGQGGEKLFF.

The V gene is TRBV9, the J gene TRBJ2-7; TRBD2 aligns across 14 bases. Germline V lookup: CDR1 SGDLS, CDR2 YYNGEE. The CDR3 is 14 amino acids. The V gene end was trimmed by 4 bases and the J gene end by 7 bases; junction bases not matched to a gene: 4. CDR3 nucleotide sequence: TGTGCCAGCAGCCCCCGACTAGCGGGGGGGGAGCAGTACTTC. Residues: CASSPRLAGGEQYF.

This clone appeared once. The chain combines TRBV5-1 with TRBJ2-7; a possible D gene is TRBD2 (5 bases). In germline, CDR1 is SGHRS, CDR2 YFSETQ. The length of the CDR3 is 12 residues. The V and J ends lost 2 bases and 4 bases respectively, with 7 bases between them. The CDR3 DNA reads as TGCGCCAGCAGCTTAACGGGGTACGAGCAGTACTTC. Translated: CASSLTGYEQYF.

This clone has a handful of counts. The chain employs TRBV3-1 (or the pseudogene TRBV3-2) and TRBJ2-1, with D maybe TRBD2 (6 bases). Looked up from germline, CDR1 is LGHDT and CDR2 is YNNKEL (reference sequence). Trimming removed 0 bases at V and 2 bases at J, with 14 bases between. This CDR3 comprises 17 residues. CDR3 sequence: CASSQEARIAAYNEQFF. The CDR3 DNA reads TGTGCCAGCAGCCAAGAGGCTAGGATAGCGGCCTACAATGAGCAGTTCTTC.

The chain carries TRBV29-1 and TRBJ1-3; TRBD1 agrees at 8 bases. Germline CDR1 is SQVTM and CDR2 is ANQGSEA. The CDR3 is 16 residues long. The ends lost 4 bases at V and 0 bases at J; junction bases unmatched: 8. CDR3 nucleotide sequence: TGCAGCGTTGTCCTTGGACAGGGCATCTCTGGAAACACCATATATTTT. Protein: CSVVLGQGISGNTIYF.

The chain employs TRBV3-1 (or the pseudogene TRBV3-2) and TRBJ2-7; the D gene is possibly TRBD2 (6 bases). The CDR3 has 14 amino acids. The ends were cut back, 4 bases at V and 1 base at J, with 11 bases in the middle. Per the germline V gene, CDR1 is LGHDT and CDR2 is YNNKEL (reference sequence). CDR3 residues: CASSPPGTSYEQYF. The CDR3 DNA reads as TGTGCCAGCAGCCCCCCAGGGACTTCCTACGAGCAGTACTTC.

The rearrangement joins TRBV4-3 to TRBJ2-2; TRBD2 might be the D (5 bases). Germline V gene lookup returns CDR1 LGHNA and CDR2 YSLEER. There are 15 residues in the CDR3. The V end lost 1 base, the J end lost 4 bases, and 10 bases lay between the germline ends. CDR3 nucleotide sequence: TGCGCCAGCAGCCAAGTGCGGGCCTCCACCGGGGAGCTGTTTTTT. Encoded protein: CASSQVRASTGELFF.

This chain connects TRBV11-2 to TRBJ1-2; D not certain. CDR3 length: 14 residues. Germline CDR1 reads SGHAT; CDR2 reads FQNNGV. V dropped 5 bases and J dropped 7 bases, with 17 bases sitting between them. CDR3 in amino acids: CASSDWVKGGGYTF. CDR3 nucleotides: TGTGCCAGCAGCGACTGGGTAAAGGGAGGTGGCTACACCTTC.

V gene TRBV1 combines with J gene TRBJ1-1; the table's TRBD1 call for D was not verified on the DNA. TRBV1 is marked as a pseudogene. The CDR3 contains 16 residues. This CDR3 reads CTSSHDRRRLLAEAFF. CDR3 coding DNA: TGCACCAGCAGCCACGACAGGAGACGACTACTGGCTGAAGCTTTCTTT.

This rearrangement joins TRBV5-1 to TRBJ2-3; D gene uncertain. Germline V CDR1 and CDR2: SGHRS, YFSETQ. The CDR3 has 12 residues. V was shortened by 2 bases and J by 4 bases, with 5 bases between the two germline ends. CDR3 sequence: CASSFFSDTQYF. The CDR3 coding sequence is TGCGCCAGCAGCTTTTTCTCAGATACGCAGTATTTT.

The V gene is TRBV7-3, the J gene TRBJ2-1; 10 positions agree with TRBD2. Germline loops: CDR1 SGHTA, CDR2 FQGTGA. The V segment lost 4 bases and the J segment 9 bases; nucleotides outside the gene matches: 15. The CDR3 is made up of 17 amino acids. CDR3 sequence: CASSYSSGRGRGSEQFF. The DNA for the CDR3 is TGTGCCAGCAGCTACTCTAGCGGGAGAGGGAGGGGCAGTGAGCAGTTCTTC.

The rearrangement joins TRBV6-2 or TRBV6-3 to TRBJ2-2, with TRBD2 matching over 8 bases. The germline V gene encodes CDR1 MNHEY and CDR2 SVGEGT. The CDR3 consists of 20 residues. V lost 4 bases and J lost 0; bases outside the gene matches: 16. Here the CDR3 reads CASSSRELAESNPNTGELFF. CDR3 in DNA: TGTGCCAGCAGTTCCAGAGAACTAGCGGAGTCCAATCCGAACACCGGGGAGCTGTTTTTT.

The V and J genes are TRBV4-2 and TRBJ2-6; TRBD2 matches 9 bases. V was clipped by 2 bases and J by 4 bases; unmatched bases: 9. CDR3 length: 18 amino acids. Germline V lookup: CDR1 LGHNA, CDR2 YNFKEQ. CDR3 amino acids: CASSQSRGGAAGANVLTF. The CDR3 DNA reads TGTGCCAGCAGCCAATCACGCGGGGGGGCGGCCGGGGCCAACGTCCTGACTTTC.

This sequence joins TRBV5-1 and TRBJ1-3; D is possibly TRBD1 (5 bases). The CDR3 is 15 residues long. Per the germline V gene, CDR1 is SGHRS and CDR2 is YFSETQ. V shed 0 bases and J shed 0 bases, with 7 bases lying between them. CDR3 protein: CASSLEGNSGNTIYF. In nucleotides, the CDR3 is TGCGCCAGCAGCTTGGAGGGGAACTCTGGAAACACCATATATTTT.